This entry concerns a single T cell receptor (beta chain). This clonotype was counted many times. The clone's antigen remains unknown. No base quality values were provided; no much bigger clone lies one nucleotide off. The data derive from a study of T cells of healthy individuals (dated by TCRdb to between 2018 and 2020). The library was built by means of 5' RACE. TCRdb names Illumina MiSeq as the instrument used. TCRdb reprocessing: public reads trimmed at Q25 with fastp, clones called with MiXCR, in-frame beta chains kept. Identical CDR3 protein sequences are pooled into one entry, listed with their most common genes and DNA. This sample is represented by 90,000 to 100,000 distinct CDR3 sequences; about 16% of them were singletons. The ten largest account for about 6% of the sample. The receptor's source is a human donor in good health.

CDR3 sequence: CASSGPSGGNSPLHF. In nucleotide form, the sequence is TGTGCCAGCAGTGGGCCGTCGGGGGGAAATTCACCCCTCCACTTT. The chain is made from TRBV2 and TRBJ1-6; tentative D gene TRBD1, with 5 bases matching. CDR1 and CDR2, looked up from the germline V gene, are SNHLY and FYNNEI. The CDR3, from cysteine to phenylalanine, totals 15 residues. This entry keeps only the CDR3 DNA: 45 bases, framed from base 1. A distance of 14 bases separates the germline ends of V and J, which lose 4 bases and 7 bases respectively.